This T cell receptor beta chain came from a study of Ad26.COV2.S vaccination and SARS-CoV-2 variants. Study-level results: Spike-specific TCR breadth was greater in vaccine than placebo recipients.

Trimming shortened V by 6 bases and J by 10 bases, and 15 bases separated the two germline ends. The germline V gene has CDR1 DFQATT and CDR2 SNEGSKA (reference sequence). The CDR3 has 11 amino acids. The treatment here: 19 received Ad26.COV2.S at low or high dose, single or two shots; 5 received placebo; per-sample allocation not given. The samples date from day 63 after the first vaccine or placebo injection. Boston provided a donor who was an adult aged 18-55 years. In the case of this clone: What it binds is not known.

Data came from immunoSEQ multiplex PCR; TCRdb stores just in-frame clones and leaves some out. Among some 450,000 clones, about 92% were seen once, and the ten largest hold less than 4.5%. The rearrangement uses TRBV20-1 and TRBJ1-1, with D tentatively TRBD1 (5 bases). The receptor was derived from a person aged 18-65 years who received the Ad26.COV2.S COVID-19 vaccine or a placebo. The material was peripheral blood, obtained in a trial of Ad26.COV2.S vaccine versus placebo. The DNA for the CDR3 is TGCAGTGCCATACAGGTATTTTCAGCTTTCTTT. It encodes CSAIQVFSAFF.